This T cell receptor beta chain was obtained from a study of CD8 T cells in Susac syndrome. Study-wide points: The study conceded that its TCR sequencing and HLA analysis involved relatively few individuals.

About this clonotype: The target antigen is unknown.

J was trimmed by 3 bases and V by 7 bases; bases with no gene match: 5. The length of the CDR3 is 14 residues. CDR1 MNHEY and CDR2 SMNVEV come from the germline V gene (reference sequence). TCR beta sequencing covered blood CD8+ and CD4+ T cells. Random-hexamer reverse transcription was applied to roughly 0.45 to 1 ug RNA. The method of amplification for TCR beta CDR3 was immunoSEQ multiplex PCR, covering 54 Vbeta and 13 Jbeta. MiXCR, run by TCRdb on the immunoSEQ multiplex PCR reads, gives a single entry per CDR3 protein. Of about 300,000 distinct CDR3 sequences in the sample, around 85% were seen once.

The sequenced material came from CD8+ T cells from PBMCs. The clonotype originates from a human donor with multiple sclerosis. This sequence joins TRBV27 and TRBJ2-1, with 8 bases fitting TRBD2. CDR3 sequence (DNA): TGTGCCAGCACCCCGGGACTAGGCTACAATGAGCAGTTCTTC. Amino acids: CASTPGLGYNEQFF.